These 19 T cell receptor beta chains were all obtained from the same sample, sequenced in a study of beta chain features in type 1 diabetes. Expressed TCRB transcripts got sequenced, as all isolated RNA was reverse transcribed. The method was immunoSEQ multiplex PCR; TCRdb's version includes in-frame clones alone and lacks a portion of them. The sample yields 900,000 or so clones, roughly a sixth seen once. Sequenced input: naive CD4+ T cells from blood. All receptors derive from a woman aged 18-29 years in good health.

This clone was observed a handful of times. The chain recombines TRBV5-1 with TRBJ1-1; D unclear. V was trimmed by 5 bases and J by 0 bases, leaving 11 bases between them. From germline, CDR1 is SGHRS and CDR2 YFSETQ. The CDR3 totals 14 residues. The CDR3 protein is CASRARQLNTEAFF. The CDR3 nucleotides read TGCGCCAGCAGGGCCCGGCAATTGAACACTGAAGCTTTCTTT.

The CDR3 loop is CASLGTGGSQPQHF. Written as DNA, the CDR3 is TGTGCCAGTTTGGGGACAGGGGGAAGTCAGCCCCAGCATTTT. The V call is TRBV28, the J call TRBJ1-5; 11 positions agree with TRBD1. This CDR3 region has 14 residues. Germline values: CDR1 MDHEN, CDR2 SYDVKM. V shed 9 bases, J shed 6 bases, and the junction held 7 bases outside the gene matches.

The chain employs TRBV19 and TRBJ2-2, with D perhaps matching TRBD1 (6 bases). The V gene lost 7 bases and the J gene lost 7 bases, with 10 bases spanning the gap. Germline V CDR1 and CDR2: LNHDA, SQIVND (reference sequence). The CDR3 spans 12 residues. CDR3 sequence reads: CASNRVHGELFF. DNA of the CDR3: TGTGCCAGTAACAGGGTTCACGGGGAGCTGTTTTTT.

This clone was detected a few times. The chain is built from TRBV7-2 and TRBJ2-7; D possibly uses TRBD1 or TRBD2 (5 bases each). Trimming left V 6 bases short and J 7 bases short, with 19 bases between. Germline CDR1 SGHTA, CDR2 FQGNSA. CDR3 size: 14 residues. Written as DNA, the CDR3 is TGTGCCAGCAGTTCTCGGTCAGGGTGGGAGGAGCAGTACTTC. Its translation is CASSSRSGWEEQYF.

The chain links TRBV19 to TRBJ2-3, with D possibly matching TRBD2 (5 bases). CDR1 and CDR2 from the germline V gene are LNHDA and SQIVND (reference sequence). The CDR3 length is 13 residues. V lost 5 bases and J 4 bases, leaving 10 bases between the germline ends. The CDR3 protein is CASSPGLPDTQYF. DNA of the CDR3: TGTGCCAGTAGTCCCGGACTGCCAGATACGCAGTATTTT.

The CDR3 region is CASSTGGDTQYF. The CDR3 nucleotides read TGTGCCAGTAGTACCGGTGGAGATACGCAGTATTTT. The chain recombines TRBV19 with TRBJ2-3, with D uncertain. The V gene lost 4 bases and the J gene lost 5 bases, with 7 bases spanning the gap. Germline CDR1 reads LNHDA; CDR2 reads SQIVND (reference sequence). This CDR3 spans 12 amino acids.

This clone was observed a handful of times. V usage is TRBV29-1 and J usage is TRBJ2-5; D remains ambiguous. Looked up from germline, CDR1 is SQVTM and CDR2 is ANQGSEA. This CDR3 contains 12 residues. Trimming removed 4 bases from V and 3 bases from J, with 9 bases in between. Here the CDR3 reads CSVGQVEETQYF. The CDR3 coding sequence is TGCAGCGTTGGTCAAGTCGAAGAGACCCAGTACTTC.

The chain joins TRBV4-3 to TRBJ1-1; TRBD1 might be the D (6 bases). Trimming stripped 1 base from V and 5 bases from J, with 14 bases between. CDR3 length equals 15 residues. Germline CDR1 is LGHNA and CDR2 is YSLEER. CDR3 loop: CASSQGTVIRTEAFF. For the CDR3, the DNA is TGCGCCAGCAGCCAAGGGACAGTCATTAGAACTGAAGCTTTCTTT.

Here the CDR3 reads CASSLIWAGVLGSIYEQYF. CDR3 DNA: TGTGCCAGCAGCTTAATCTGGGCGGGAGTCTTAGGAAGTATCTACGAGCAGTACTTC. The V and J genes are TRBV7-3 and TRBJ2-7, with 7 bases lining up with TRBD2. Germline CDR1 reads SGHTA; CDR2 reads FQGTGA. V lost 1 base to trimming and J lost 3 bases; unmatched junction nucleotides: 18. This CDR3 is built from 19 residues.

As concerns this clone: Other DNA sequences in this sample translate to the same CDR3. The chain combines TRBV7-2 with TRBJ2-3, with D maybe TRBD2 (6 bases). V was clipped by 6 bases and J by 3 bases, with 7 bases between them. Germline V CDR1 and CDR2: SGHTA, FQGNSA. The CDR3 consists of 12 residues. CDR3 protein: CASSSGTDTQYF. DNA of the CDR3: TGTGCCAGCAGTAGCGGAACAGATACGCAGTATTTT.

This clone was seen a few times. The chain combines TRBV6-5 with TRBJ2-7; tentative D call: TRBD2 (6 bases). Trimming removed 4 bases from V and 3 bases from J, with 10 bases in between. Germline assignment: CDR1 MNHEY and CDR2 SVGAGI. This CDR3 region has 13 residues. CDR3 in DNA: TGTGCCAGCAGTTCGCGGGACTTCTACGAGCAGTACTTC. It specifies CASSSRDFYEQYF.

This CDR3 reads CASSSLLAANEQFF. Here the CDR3 DNA reads TGTGCCAGTAGTTCCCTACTAGCGGCTAATGAGCAGTTCTTC. The V and J genes are TRBV19 and TRBJ2-1, with 8 bases fitting TRBD2. Germline CDR1 reads LNHDA; CDR2 reads SQIVND (reference sequence). The CDR3 has 14 residues. V was pared by 5 bases and J by 7 bases, with 7 bases of the junction left unmatched.

This clone was counted a few times. The rearrangement links TRBV11-2 to TRBJ1-1; 9 nucleotides agree with TRBD1. CDR1 SGHAT and CDR2 FQNNGV come from the germline V gene. This CDR3 region has 14 residues. V lost 2 bases, J lost 5 bases, and 3 bases stayed unmatched. Here the CDR3 DNA reads TGTGCCAGCAGCTTAACAGGGGGCTCGACTGAAGCTTTCTTT. This gives the protein CASSLTGGSTEAFF.

This clone was observed a few times. This chain links TRBV7-2 with TRBJ1-2, with 8 bases matching TRBD1. J was trimmed by 1 base and V by 5 bases; bases with no gene match: 12. The CDR3 runs to 17 residues. Germline values: CDR1 SGHTA, CDR2 FQGNSA. DNA of the CDR3: TGTGCCAGCAGCACCGGACAGGGTGCGTGGGTTAACTATGGCTACACCTTC. As protein: CASSTGQGAWVNYGYTF.

This clone was detected a few times. The V and J genes are TRBV28 and TRBJ2-2, with 8 nucleotides matching TRBD1. V gave up 7 bases and J gave up 4 bases; unmatched junction bases: 11. CDR1 is MDHEN and CDR2 is SYDVKM in the germline V gene. The CDR3 spans 16 residues. The CDR3 coding sequence is TGTGCCAGCAACGGACAGGGAGAGACCCCCACCGGGGAGCTGTTTTTT. Protein product: CASNGQGETPTGELFF. The full variable domain, rest sourced from reference TRBV28 and TRBJ2-2, is DVKVTQSSRYLVKRTGEKVFLECVQDMDHENMFWYRQDPGLGLRLIYFSYDVKMKEKGDIPEGYSVSREKKERFSLILESASTNQTSMYLCASNGQGETPTGELFFGEGSRLTVL.

The J gene is TRBJ2-1, the V gene TRBV7-2; D gene unclear. The germline V gene encodes CDR1 SGHTA and CDR2 FQGNSA. Trimming stripped 5 bases from V and 6 bases from J, with 11 bases between. The CDR3 runs 13 residues. The DNA for the CDR3 is TGTGCCAGCAGCCAGAGATCGCGCAATGAGCAGTTCTTC. The encoded protein is CASSQRSRNEQFF.

The CDR3 sequence: CASSKGGWVVMDVSEQFF. CDR3 nucleotides: TGTGCCAGCAGCAAAGGGGGGTGGGTGGTGATGGACGTGAGTGAGCAGTTCTTC. V gene TRBV7-8 combines with J gene TRBJ2-1; perhaps D is TRBD1 or TRBD2 (6 bases each). There are 18 residues in the CDR3. Trimming left V 5 bases short and J 9 bases short, with 29 bases between. Germline lookup yields CDR1 SGHVS and CDR2 FQNEAQ. Together with reference TRBV7-8 and TRBJ2-1, the CDR3 gives the full variable domain: GAGVSQSPRYKVAKRGQDVALRCDPISGHVSLFWYQQALGQGPEFLTYFQNEAQLDKSGLPSDRFFAERPEGSVSTLKIQRTQQEDSAVYLCASSKGGWVVMDVSEQFFGPGTRLTVL.

The chain is built from TRBV5-6 and TRBJ1-5; no firm D call. Germline V gene lookup returns CDR1 SGHDT and CDR2 YYEEEE. The V and J ends lost 2 bases and 0 bases respectively, with 9 bases between them. The CDR3 totals 15 residues. The DNA for the CDR3 is TGTGCCAGCAGCTTTTTGGGTAATAGCAATCAGCCCCAGCATTTT. Translation: CASSFLGNSNQPQHF.

The chain uses TRBV28 and TRBJ2-1; maybe TRBD1 (7 bases). The germline V and J ends were trimmed by 7 bases and 2 bases, with 21 bases remaining between them. The CDR3 extends over 17 amino acids. Germline loops: CDR1 MDHEN, CDR2 SYDVKM. This CDR3 is CASTLLMEGATYNEQFF. CDR3 in DNA: TGTGCCAGCACCCTGCTGATGGAGGGGGCGACCTACAATGAGCAGTTCTTC. The whole variable domain, remainder taken from reference TRBV28 and TRBJ2-1, is DVKVTQSSRYLVKRTGEKVFLECVQDMDHENMFWYRQDPGLGLRLIYFSYDVKMKEKGDIPEGYSVSREKKERFSLILESASTNQTSMYLCASTLLMEGATYNEQFFGPGTRLTVL.